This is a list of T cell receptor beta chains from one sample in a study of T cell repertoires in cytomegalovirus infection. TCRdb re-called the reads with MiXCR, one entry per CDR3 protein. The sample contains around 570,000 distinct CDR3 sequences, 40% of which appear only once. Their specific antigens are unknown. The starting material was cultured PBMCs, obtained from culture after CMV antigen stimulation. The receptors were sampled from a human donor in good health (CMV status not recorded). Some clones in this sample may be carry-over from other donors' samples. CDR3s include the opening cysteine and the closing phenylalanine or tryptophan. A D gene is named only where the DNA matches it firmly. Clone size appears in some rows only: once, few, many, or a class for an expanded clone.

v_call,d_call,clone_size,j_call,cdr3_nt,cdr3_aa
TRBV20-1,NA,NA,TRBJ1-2,TGCAGTGCGCCCAACAACAGGAGGAACTATGGCTACACCTTC,CSAPNNRRNYGYTF
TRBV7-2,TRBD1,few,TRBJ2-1,TGTGCCAGCAGCTTATCGACAGGGGGCGCCTACAATGAGCAGTTCTTC,CASSLSTGGAYNEQFF
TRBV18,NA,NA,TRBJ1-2,TGTGCCAGCTCACTCGGGACACCCCAGGGTTATGGCTACACCTTC,CASSLGTPQGYGYTF
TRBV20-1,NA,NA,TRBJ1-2,TGCAGTGCCCGGGCCGGCAGAAACTATGGCTACACCTTC,CSARAGRNYGYTF
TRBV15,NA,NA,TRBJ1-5,TGTGCCACCAGCCCCGGACTGATCAATCAGCCCCAGCATTTT,CATSPGLINQPQHF
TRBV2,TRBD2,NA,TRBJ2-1,TGTGCCAGCCGAATACTAGCGGGTGAGCAGTTCTTC,CASRILAGEQFF
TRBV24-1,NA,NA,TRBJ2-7,TGTGCCACCTATTTTGGCGGGACCGGGGTCTACGAGCAGTACTTC,CATYFGGTGVYEQYF
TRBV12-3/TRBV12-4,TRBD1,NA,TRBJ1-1,TGTGCCAGCAGTACGCGGGACAGGCCCGCTTTCTTT,CASSTRDRPAFF
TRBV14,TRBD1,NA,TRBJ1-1,TGTGCCAGCAGCACAGGACAGGGCTCGGAAGCTTTCTTT,CASSTGQGSEAFF
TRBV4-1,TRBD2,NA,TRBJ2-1,TGCGCCAGCAGCCAATTGACCGGGACTAGCGGGGGAGGGGGGCAGTTCTTC,CASSQLTGTSGGGGQFF
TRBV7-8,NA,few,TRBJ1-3,TGTGCCAGCAGCTTAGCCCCCCGGGGACCTTCATCTGGAAACACCATATATTTT,CASSLAPRGPSSGNTIYF
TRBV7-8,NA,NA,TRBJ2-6,TGTGCCAGCAGCTTAGTTCGGCCGGGTAGGACTGGGGCCAACGTCCTGACTTTC,CASSLVRPGRTGANVLTF
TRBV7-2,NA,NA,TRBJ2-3,TGTGCCAGCAGAAAAGGGGCCCCAAGGACAGATACGCAGTATTTT,CASRKGAPRTDTQYF
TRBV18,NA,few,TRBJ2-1,TGTGCCAGCTCACCACCGGTTCGTTCGGGATATTACAATGAGCAGTTCTTC,CASSPPVRSGYYNEQFF
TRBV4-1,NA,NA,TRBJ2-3,TGCGCCAGCAGCCAAGAGGTGCAGAGCACAGATACGCAGTATTTT,CASSQEVQSTDTQYF
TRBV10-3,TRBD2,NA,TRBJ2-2,TGTGCCATCAATACGCGCGGGAGAATGAGCGGGGAGCTGTTTTTT,CAINTRGRMSGELFF